The 16 T cell receptor beta chains given below trace back to one sample, sequenced in a study of CD8 T cells in ankylosing spondylitis. Study findings and constraints: Blood from ankylosing spondylitis patients appeared to carry a characteristic roughly 8-variant TCR beta motif.

TCRdb used MiXCR to reprocess the 5' RACE reads, holding one entry per CDR3 protein. This table has around 770,000 distinct CDR3 sequences, approximately 12% appearing once. Antigens of these TCRs are unknown. The specimen sequenced was blood, either unsorted or a sorted T cell fraction (not recorded which). These receptors were taken from a male donor with ankylosing spondylitis.

This clonotype was seen repeatedly, ten times or more. This rearrangement joins TRBV29-1 to TRBJ2-2; D is ambiguous. V gave up 4 bases and J gave up 7 bases, with 10 bases separating them. Germline V gives CDR1 SQVTM, CDR2 ANQGSEA. This CDR3 has 12 amino acids. The CDR3 DNA follows: TGCAGCGTTGGAGCCAGACACGGGGAGCTGTTTTTT. It is translated as CSVGARHGELFF.

This chain connects TRBV18 to TRBJ2-7; D is perhaps TRBD1 (6 bases). V lost 0 bases and J 1 base, leaving 10 bases between the germline ends. Per germline, CDR1 KGHSH and CDR2 LQKENI. This CDR3 comprises 15 residues. The CDR3 loop is CASSPPRGDSYEQYF. CDR3 sequence (DNA): TGTGCCAGCTCACCACCCAGGGGCGATTCCTACGAGCAGTACTTC.

J is TRBJ2-4 and V is TRBV5-4; D might be TRBD1 (6 bases). V was pared by 4 bases and J by 3 bases, with 8 bases between. The CDR3 totals 13 residues. The germline gives CDR1 SGHNT, CDR2 YYREEE (reference sequence). The DNA for the CDR3 is TGTGCCAGCAGCGCGGACAGCAAAAACATTCAGTACTTC. It specifies CASSADSKNIQYF.

This clonotype has only a few counts. The genes are TRBV20-1 and TRBJ2-3; TRBD2 is a possible D gene (6 bases). From germline, CDR1 is DFQATT and CDR2 SNEGSKA (reference sequence). The CDR3 contains 13 residues. CDR3 loop: CSGRDWDTDTQYF. DNA for the CDR3: TGCAGCGGAAGGGACTGGGACACAGATACGCAGTATTTT.

This sequence joins TRBV6-1 and TRBJ1-2; 10 positions agree with TRBD1. Looked up from germline, CDR1 is MNHNS and CDR2 is SASEGT. J was trimmed by 6 bases and V by 6 bases; bases with no gene match: 16. This CDR3 region has 17 residues. The CDR3 DNA follows: TGTGCCAGCAGGAGGCTAAGACAGGGGGCCGGGGAGGATGGCTACACCTTC. This codes for CASRRLRQGAGEDGYTF.

This chain uses TRBV7-3 with TRBJ2-7; D gene uncertain. V was clipped by 0 bases and J by 5 bases, with 8 bases between them. The CDR3 extends over 13 amino acids. Germline V gene sequence: CDR1 SGHTA, CDR2 FQGTGA. CDR3 protein: CASSLTAYNEQYF. The CDR3 DNA reads as TGTGCCAGCAGCTTAACGGCATACAACGAGCAGTACTTC.

Remarks on this clonotype: A read error may be the cause here, since a much bigger clone is one base away. Because the CDR3's place on the DNA is in doubt, the DNA is left out and the CDR3 is given as listed by TCRdb. The chain carries TRBV29-1 and TRBJ2-2; the table's D call, TRBD1, was not checked against the DNA. 14 amino acids form the CDR3, both terminal residues included. In germline, CDR1 is SQVTM, CDR2 ANQGSEA. The CDR3 is CSVGRGANTGELYF.

The chain has TRBV10-3 and TRBJ2-3; D is possibly TRBD1 or TRBD2 (5 bases each). The CDR3 sequence is 13 residues long. V was clipped by 7 bases and J by 0 bases, with 8 bases between them. Germline V gene sequence: CDR1 ENHRY, CDR2 SYGVKD. The CDR3 nucleotides read TGTGCCATCAACCGGGACAGCACAGATACGCAGTATTTT. Translation: CAINRDSTDTQYF.

This clonotype was recorded a few times. This rearrangement joins TRBV7-2 to TRBJ2-1; weak D call: TRBD1 (5 bases). The V gene lost 4 bases and the J gene lost 11 bases, with 18 bases spanning the gap. Germline V gene lookup returns CDR1 SGHTA and CDR2 FQGNSA. The CDR3 loop spans 14 amino acids. CDR3 bases: TGTGCCAGCAGCTCCCTTCGGTCCCAGGACAAGCAGTTCTTC. Its translation is CASSSLRSQDKQFF.

The V and J genes are TRBV6-2 or TRBV6-3 and TRBJ2-1; 10 nucleotides align to TRBD2. The CDR3 extends over 16 amino acids. V was clipped by 2 bases and J by 9 bases; unmatched bases: 10. Germline CDR1 and CDR2: MNHEY and SVGEGT. The CDR3 reads CASSYPSAGGRGEQFF. CDR3 nucleotide sequence: TGTGCCAGCAGTTACCCTTCAGCGGGGGGGCGGGGTGAGCAGTTCTTC.

The chain couples TRBV29-1 to TRBJ1-2; D call uncertain. V was clipped by 5 bases and J by 8 bases, with 18 bases between them. CDR3 size: 13 residues. Germline values: CDR1 SQVTM, CDR2 ANQGSEA. CDR3 DNA: TGCAGCGTTTTGCGGACGGATGCCGAGGGCTACACCTTC. Its protein is CSVLRTDAEGYTF.

This clonotype was counted at least ten times. As DNA, the CDR3 is TGTGCCAGCAGCCTGATTAGCACAGATACGCAGTATTTT. Amino acids: CASSLISTDTQYF. The V and J genes are TRBV7-2 and TRBJ2-3; D is undetermined. Deletions cut 5 bases from V and 0 bases from J, with 6 bases between. The CDR3 is 13 amino acids. Germline CDR1 reads SGHTA; CDR2 reads FQGNSA.

This clonotype was observed a handful of times. V is TRBV10-2 and J is TRBJ1-6; the D is unclear. Trimming shortened V by 4 bases and J by 6 bases, and 7 bases separated the two germline ends. From germline, CDR1 is WSHSY and CDR2 SAAADI. This CDR3 contains 13 residues. This CDR3 reads CASSGRLNSPLHF. The CDR3, as DNA: TGCGCCAGCAGTGGCAGACTTAATTCACCCCTCCACTTT.

CDR3 nucleotides: TGCAGTGCCACCAACGGGGGCAATCAGCCCCAGCATTTT. It is translated as CSATNGGNQPQHF. The chain has TRBV20-1 and TRBJ1-5, with unresolved D. The V and J ends lost 6 bases and 2 bases respectively, with 11 bases between them. Germline assignment: CDR1 DFQATT and CDR2 SNEGSKA (reference sequence). There are 13 residues in the CDR3.

This clonotype was seen only a few times. V usage is TRBV7-2 and J usage is TRBJ1-1; D remains unclear. Germline lookup yields CDR1 SGHTA and CDR2 FQGNSA. The ends were cut back, 6 bases at V and 6 bases at J, with 14 bases in the middle. The CDR3 consists of 13 residues. The CDR3 coding sequence is TGTGCCAGCAGTAGACTCTTGAGGGCTGAAGCTTTCTTT. This translates into CASSRLLRAEAFF.

The chain recombines TRBV20-1 with TRBJ2-1; 9 positions agree with TRBD2. Germline V gene sequence: CDR1 DFQATT, CDR2 SNEGSKA (reference sequence). The CDR3 is 16 residues long. Trimming at V came to 4 bases and at J to 4 bases, leaving 11 bases not matched to a gene. CDR3 in amino acids: CSANSGRTSAYNEQFF. The CDR3 coding sequence is TGCAGTGCTAACTCGGGCCGGACTAGCGCATACAATGAGCAGTTCTTC.